The 32 T cell receptor beta chains presented below share a single source sample, sequenced in a study of regulatory T cells in long-lasting Graves disease. The time point: persistent/refractory GD, antithyroid drugs over 5 years with positive TRAb. TCR sequences were obtained from RNA taken from PBMCs. Building the TCR beta libraries relied on iRepertoire HTBI primers, and CDR3 regions underwent Arm-PCR. TCRdb redid the calling of the multiplex PCR reads with MiXCR, one entry per CDR3 protein. In the table there are roughly 470,000 distinct CDR3 sequences, around 20% of which are singletons. This material consisted of peripheral blood mononuclear cells (PBMCs), taken when the disease was refractory, from a patient treated with antithyroid drugs. These receptor sequences come from a female donor with Graves disease.

This sequence joins TRBV27 and TRBJ2-2; D perhaps matches TRBD1 (6 bases). Trimming removed 8 bases from V and 0 bases from J, with 13 bases in between. CDR3 length equals 15 residues. The V gene's germline CDR1 is MNHEY and CDR2 SMNVEV (reference sequence). The CDR3 loop reads CASAPRTANTGELFF. In DNA form, the CDR3 reads TGTGCCAGCGCTCCGAGGACAGCGAACACCGGGGAGCTGTTTTTT.

This clonotype was counted between two and nine times. The chain couples TRBV4-2 to TRBJ2-7; 12 bases are a match to TRBD2. The CDR3 runs 20 residues. Per the germline V gene, CDR1 is LGHNA and CDR2 is YNFKEQ. V was clipped by 0 bases and J by 4 bases; unmatched bases: 16. Here the CDR3 reads CASSQEASGRAISREYEQYF. Written as DNA, the CDR3 is TGTGCCAGCAGCCAAGAAGCTAGCGGGAGGGCCATCTCCCGGGAATACGAGCAGTACTTC.

This clonotype was recorded many times. The CDR3 sequence: CASSPGTSAYEQYF. As DNA, the CDR3 is TGTGCCAGCAGTCCCGGGACTAGCGCCTACGAGCAGTACTTC. The chain carries TRBV6-2 or TRBV6-3 and TRBJ2-7; TRBD2 matches 10 bases. The germline gives CDR1 MNHEY, CDR2 SVGEGT. The CDR3 length is 14 residues. V was pared by 5 bases and J by 2 bases, with 3 bases of the junction left unmatched.

In this sample, this clonotype turned up a few times. The V gene is TRBV7-9, the J gene TRBJ1-2; D ambiguous. The CDR3 totals 15 residues. V shed 1 base and J shed 7 bases, with 16 bases lying between them. Germline V gene data show CDR1 as SEHNR and CDR2 as FQNEAQ (reference sequence). The CDR3 region is CASSLGREGLGGYTF. In DNA form, the CDR3 reads TGTGCCAGCAGCTTAGGTCGTGAAGGGCTGGGTGGCTACACCTTC.

V and J are TRBV10-2 and TRBJ1-1; TRBD1 matches 9 bases. Germline V gene lookup returns CDR1 WSHSY and CDR2 SAAADI. The CDR3 length is 14 residues. V lost 9 bases and J lost 4; bases outside the gene matches: 9. CDR3 nucleotide sequence: TGCGCCAGTACAGGGGGCGATCCCGTCACTGAAGCTTTCTTT. Its translation is CASTGGDPVTEAFF.

This clonotype was counted a few times. The chain is built from TRBV7-6 and TRBJ2-1, with unresolved D. Between the trimmed V and J ends, which lost 1 base and 5 bases, there was a span of 6 bases. Germline V gives CDR1 SGHVS, CDR2 FNYEAQ. CDR3 length: 13 residues. CDR3 DNA sequence: TGTGCCAGCAGCTTAGTGGAGAACAATGAGCAGTTCTTC. It is translated as CASSLVENNEQFF.

The gene calls are TRBV2 and TRBJ2-1, with 9 bases aligning to TRBD2. Germline V gene lookup returns CDR1 SNHLY and CDR2 FYNNEI. V was clipped by 6 bases and J by 7 bases; unmatched bases: 7. CDR3 length equals 14 residues. DNA of the CDR3: TGTGCCAGCAGGGGTAGCGGGAGTTGGAATGAGCAGTTCTTC. Translating gives CASRGSGSWNEQFF.

The chain links TRBV4-1 to TRBJ2-7; D is possibly TRBD1 (5 bases). Trimming removed 0 bases from V and 7 bases from J, with 16 bases in between. Germline values: CDR1 MGHRA, CDR2 YSYEKL. The CDR3 has 15 amino acids. The CDR3 sequence: CASSQDGNRIVEQYF. The CDR3 DNA reads as TGCGCCAGCAGCCAAGATGGTAACAGGATTGTTGAGCAGTACTTC.

This clonotype was recorded a few times. The chain combines TRBV6-5 with TRBJ1-5; 7 bases map to TRBD1. CDR3 length: 18 residues. CDR1 MNHEY and CDR2 SVGAGI come from the germline V gene. V gave up 1 base and J gave up 0 bases; unmatched junction bases: 9. In DNA form, the CDR3 reads TGTGCCAGCAGTTACTGGGCAGGGGGGGAGAATAGCAATCAGCCCCAGCATTTT. Amino acid sequence: CASSYWAGGENSNQPQHF.

This clonotype was picked up many times. J is TRBJ1-1 and V is TRBV27; the D is unclear. In germline, CDR1 is MNHEY, CDR2 SMNVEV (reference sequence). V dropped 0 bases and J dropped 2 bases, with 7 bases sitting between them. This CDR3 has 14 residues. The CDR3 DNA reads TGTGCCAGCAGTTTATCGGCAGTCAACACTGAAGCTTTCTTT. Translation: CASSLSAVNTEAFF.

This clonotype was seen only a few times. A junction end diverges from the germline sequence, so it may reflect a read error. The rearrangement uses TRBV5-1 and TRBJ1-1; 7 bases map to TRBD1. This CDR3 region has 15 residues. Germline CDR1 is SGHRS and CDR2 is YFSETQ. The CDR3 protein is CASSTTGFQGTGAFF. The CDR3 DNA follows: TGCGCCAGCAGCACGACAGGGTTTCAAGGAACTGGAGCTTTCTTT.

The rearrangement uses TRBV6-9 and TRBJ2-7; D is ambiguous. The germline gives CDR1 MNHGY, CDR2 SVAAGI. CDR3 length equals 15 residues. V was cut by 3 bases and J by 5 bases, with 17 bases left in between. Here the CDR3 DNA reads TGTGCCAGCAGTTACTCTCCCAGCGCCCGCGACGAGCAGTACTTC. Protein sequence: CASSYSPSARDEQYF.

The gene calls are TRBV7-3 and TRBJ1-1; TRBD1 matches at 10 bases. V was pared by 5 bases and J by 5 bases, with 11 bases of the junction left unmatched. This CDR3 region has 16 residues. In germline, CDR1 is SGHTA, CDR2 FQGTGA. The chain's CDR3 is CASSTGQGPDGTEAFF. CDR3 DNA sequence: TGTGCCAGCAGCACGGGACAGGGGCCGGATGGGACTGAAGCTTTCTTT.

Ten or more counts support this clonotype. The chain recombines TRBV12-3 or TRBV12-4 with TRBJ2-7; a weak D match, TRBD1 (6 bases). This CDR3 is 14 amino acids long. Deletions cut 8 bases from V and 2 bases from J, with 16 bases between. CDR3 protein: CASLGGQSAYEQYF. The CDR3 coding sequence is TGTGCCAGCCTAGGTGGACAGAGCGCCTACGAGCAGTACTTC.

This clonotype appeared a few times. Here the CDR3 DNA reads TGTGCCAGCAGCTCGTCGGGGGCCAAAAACATTCAGTACTTC. It translates to CASSSSGAKNIQYF. The V call is TRBV5-4, the J call TRBJ2-4; D may be TRBD2 (5 bases). The CDR3 consists of 14 residues. V lost 3 bases, J lost 1 base, and 8 bases lay in between. The germline V gene encodes CDR1 SGHNT and CDR2 YYREEE (reference sequence).

About this clonotype itself: A much larger clone lies a single base off, so this may be a read error. The V and J genes are TRBV6-1 and TRBJ2-7; 11 positions match TRBD2. J gave up 4 bases and V 6 bases, and 14 bases lay outside the gene matches. The germline V gene encodes CDR1 MNHNS and CDR2 SASEGT. The CDR3 is made up of 17 amino acids. The CDR3 reads CASRGTSGTFHRYEQYF. In nucleotides, the CDR3 is TGTGCCAGCAGAGGGACTAGCGGAACATTCCATAGATACGAGCAGTACTTC.

This clonotype has a handful of counts. The chain joins TRBV7-3 to TRBJ2-7; D unclear. Germline V gene data show CDR1 as SGHTA and CDR2 as FQGTGA. The length of the CDR3 is 15 residues. The V end was cut by 5 bases, the J end by 4 bases, with 18 bases between. CDR3 in DNA: TGTGCCAGCAGCCCTAAAAATACCCATAAATACGAGCAGTACTTC. It yields the protein CASSPKNTHKYEQYF.

The gene calls are TRBV5-6 and TRBJ2-2; D may be TRBD2 (8 bases). The V end lost 4 bases, the J end lost 1 base, and 26 bases lay between the germline ends. This CDR3 region has 20 residues. The germline gives CDR1 SGHDT, CDR2 YYEEEE. The CDR3 reads CASSLYRGVGAGVNTGELFF. DNA of the CDR3: TGTGCCAGCAGCCTCTACAGGGGAGTGGGAGCGGGAGTGAACACCGGGGAGCTGTTTTTT.

The table lists this clonotype with many counts. This rearrangement joins TRBV7-2 to TRBJ1-2; TRBD1 agrees at 8 bases. The CDR3 is 16 residues long. CDR1 and CDR2 from the germline V gene are SGHTA and FQGNSA. The V segment lost 0 bases and the J segment 5 bases; nucleotides outside the gene matches: 8. The DNA of the CDR3 is TGTGCCAGCAGCTTAGCCTCAGGGGGCATTATATATGGCTACACCTTC. Translation: CASSLASGGIIYGYTF. The variable domain in full, completed from reference TRBV7-2 and TRBJ1-2, reads GAGVSQSPSNKVTEKGKDVELRCDPISGHTALYWYRQSLGQGLEFLIYFQGNSAPDKSGLPSDRFSAERTGGSVSTLTIQRTQQEDSAVYLCASSLASGGIIYGYTFGSGTRLTVV.

As for this clonotype: Only one base separates this from a far larger clonotype, so it likely reflects a read error. The conserved closing phenylalanine or tryptophan is absent in this CDR3, likely reflecting a read error. The chain links TRBV6-1 to TRBJ2-2; D gene unclear. V dropped 6 bases and J dropped 4 bases, with 6 bases sitting between them. The CDR3 is 12 amino acids. Germline V gene sequence: CDR1 MNHNS, CDR2 SASEGT. CDR3 bases: TGTGCCAGCAGCCCGGGCACCGGGGAGCTGTTTTCT. Translated: CASSPGTGELFS.

This clonotype was detected many times. V is TRBV27 and J is TRBJ2-5; D ambiguous. Germline loops: CDR1 MNHEY, CDR2 SMNVEV (reference sequence). The CDR3 runs to 16 residues. The V and J ends lost 6 bases and 4 bases respectively, with 21 bases between them. The CDR3 loop reads CASSTNLKGGGETQYF. The DNA of the CDR3 is TGTGCCAGCAGCACAAATCTGAAGGGTGGTGGAGAGACCCAGTACTTC.

This chain uses TRBV24-1 with TRBJ2-1; TRBD2 matches at 8 bases. V shed 0 bases, J shed 7 bases, and the junction held 7 bases outside the gene matches. The CDR3 sequence is 16 residues long. Germline CDR1 and CDR2: KGHDR and SFDVKD. The chain's CDR3 is CATSDLQAGEGNEQFF. As DNA, the CDR3 is TGTGCCACCAGTGATTTGCAAGCGGGAGAGGGTAATGAGCAGTTCTTC.

This clonotype has a count of ten or more. The chain carries TRBV27 and TRBJ2-7; no clear D gene. V lost 5 bases and J lost 0, with 17 bases in between. This CDR3 is 16 amino acids long. Germline-derived CDR1 and CDR2 are MNHEY and SMNVEV (reference sequence). The CDR3 sequence is CASSPTAEGFSYEQYF. CDR3 nucleotide sequence: TGTGCCAGCAGTCCCACCGCGGAAGGATTCTCCTACGAGCAGTACTTC.

In this sample, this clonotype turned up a few times. J is TRBJ1-1 and V is TRBV7-2; D remains unclear. The ends were cut back, 5 bases at V and 8 bases at J, with 18 bases in the middle. Germline assignment: CDR1 SGHTA and CDR2 FQGNSA. The CDR3 consists of 14 residues. CDR3: CASSPMTGSLEAFF. In DNA, the CDR3 is TGTGCCAGCAGCCCGATGACCGGGTCCCTCGAAGCTTTCTTT.

At least ten counts were recorded for this clonotype. The rearrangement uses TRBV6-1 and TRBJ2-2; a weak D match, TRBD1 (6 bases). V shed 7 bases and J shed 4 bases, with 22 bases lying between them. Germline values: CDR1 MNHNS, CDR2 SASEGT. The CDR3 length is 17 residues. The CDR3 DNA reads TGTGCCAGCATGAGTTCCCTAATTAGGACAGCCACCGGGGAGCTGTTTTTT. As protein: CASMSSLIRTATGELFF.

The genes are TRBV6-1 and TRBJ2-2; weak D call: TRBD2 (5 bases). Germline CDR1 reads MNHNS; CDR2 reads SASEGT. The CDR3 consists of 13 residues. Deletions cut 6 bases from V and 8 bases from J, with 13 bases between. The chain's CDR3 is CASSLRVSGELFF. CDR3 sequence (DNA): TGTGCCAGCAGCTTGAGGGTATCGGGGGAGCTGTTTTTT.

This clonotype was detected ten times or more. The chain has TRBV6-1 and TRBJ1-3, with a weak D call TRBD1 (6 bases). The CDR3 length is 15 residues. The V gene's germline CDR1 is MNHNS and CDR2 SASEGT. Trimming removed 4 bases from V and 2 bases from J, with 12 bases in between. The CDR3 spells CASSVSGTPGNTIYF. The CDR3 DNA sequence: TGTGCCAGCAGTGTATCTGGGACACCTGGAAACACCATATATTTT.

This clonotype was seen only a few times. The chain has TRBV5-1 and TRBJ2-7; 10 positions match TRBD1. The germline V gene encodes CDR1 SGHRS and CDR2 YFSETQ. This CDR3 spans 15 amino acids. V lost 4 bases to trimming and J lost 2 bases; unmatched junction nucleotides: 6. CDR3 sequence reads: CASSIGQGETYEQYF. The CDR3 DNA reads as TGCGCCAGCAGCATTGGACAGGGGGAGACCTACGAGCAGTACTTC.

The genes are TRBV19 and TRBJ1-5; D ambiguous. V dropped 5 bases and J dropped 8 bases, with 13 bases sitting between them. This CDR3 is 13 amino acids long. Germline CDR1 reads LNHDA; CDR2 reads SQIVND (reference sequence). The CDR3 DNA reads TGTGCCAGTAGTTACGGTTGGGTGGAGCCCCAGCATTTT. This sequence encodes CASSYGWVEPQHF.

This clonotype has a count of ten or more. The chain links TRBV28 to TRBJ1-5; TRBD1 is a possible D gene (6 bases). Germline CDR1 is MDHEN and CDR2 is SYDVKM. This CDR3 has 13 amino acids. V shed 3 bases and J shed 7 bases, with 10 bases lying between them. CDR3 sequence: CASSFAGAQPQHF. The CDR3 nucleotides are TGTGCCAGCAGTTTCGCAGGGGCACAGCCCCAGCATTTT.

This chain joins TRBV5-1 and TRBJ2-2; no clear D gene. V gave up 1 base and J gave up 4 bases, with 11 bases separating them. The CDR3 covers 15 residues. Germline loops: CDR1 SGHRS, CDR2 YFSETQ. CDR3 protein: CASSLSQLSTGELFF. For the CDR3, the DNA is TGCGCCAGCAGCTTGTCACAGCTATCCACCGGGGAGCTGTTTTTT.

With respect to this clonotype: Possible read error: a much larger clone is one base away. The chain employs TRBV2 and TRBJ1-1; the D gene is possibly TRBD1 (5 bases). In germline, CDR1 is SNHLY, CDR2 FYNNEI. The CDR3 contains 13 residues. CDR3 loop: CASRGGDPAEASF. The DNA for the CDR3 is TGTGCCAGCCGTGGGGGTGACCCCGCTGAAGCTTCCTTT. Filled out from reference TRBV2 and TRBJ1-1, the complete variable domain reads EPEVTQTPSHQVTQMGQEVILRCVPISNHLYFYWYRQILGQKVEFLVSFYNNEISEKSEIFDDQFSVERPDGSNFTLKIRSTKLEDSAMYFCASRGGDPAEASFGQGTRLTVV.